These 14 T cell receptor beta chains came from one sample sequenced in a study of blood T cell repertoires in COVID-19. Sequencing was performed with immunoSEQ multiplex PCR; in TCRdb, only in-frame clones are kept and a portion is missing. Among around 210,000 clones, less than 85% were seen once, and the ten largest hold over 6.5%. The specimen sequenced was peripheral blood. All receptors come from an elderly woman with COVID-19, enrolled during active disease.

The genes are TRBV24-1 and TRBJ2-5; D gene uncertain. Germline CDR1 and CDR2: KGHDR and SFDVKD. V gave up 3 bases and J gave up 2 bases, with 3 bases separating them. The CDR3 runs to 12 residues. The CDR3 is CATSDHQETQYF. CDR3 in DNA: TGTGCCACCAGTGATCATCAAGAGACCCAGTACTTC.

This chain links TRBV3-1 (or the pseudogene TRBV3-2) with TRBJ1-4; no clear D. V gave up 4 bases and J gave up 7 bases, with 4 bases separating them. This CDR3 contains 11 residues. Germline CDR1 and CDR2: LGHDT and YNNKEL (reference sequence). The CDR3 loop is CASSPGEKLFF. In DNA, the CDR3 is TGTGCCAGCAGCCCGGGTGAAAAACTGTTTTTT.

For the CDR3, the DNA is TGCAGCGTTGAAGGTCTCTACCGGGACAGCTCCTACAATGAGCAGTTCTTC. This translates into CSVEGLYRDSSYNEQFF. The V gene is TRBV29-1, the J gene TRBJ2-1, with 7 nucleotides matching TRBD1. The germline V gene encodes CDR1 SQVTM and CDR2 ANQGSEA. The CDR3 spans 17 residues. Trimming cost V 1 base and J 0 bases; bases outside gene matches: 9.

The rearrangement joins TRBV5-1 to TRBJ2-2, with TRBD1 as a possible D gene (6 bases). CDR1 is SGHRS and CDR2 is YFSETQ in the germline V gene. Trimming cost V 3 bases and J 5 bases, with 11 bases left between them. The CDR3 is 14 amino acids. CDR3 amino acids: CASSSQGRTGELFF. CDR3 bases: TGCGCCAGCAGCTCACAGGGACGGACCGGGGAGCTGTTTTTT. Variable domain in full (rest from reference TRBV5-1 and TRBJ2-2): KAGVTQTPRYLIKTRGQQVTLSCSPISGHRSVSWYQQTPGQGLQFLFEYFSETQRNKGNFPGRFSGRQFSNSRSEMNVSTLELGDSALYLCASSSQGRTGELFFGEGSRLTVL.

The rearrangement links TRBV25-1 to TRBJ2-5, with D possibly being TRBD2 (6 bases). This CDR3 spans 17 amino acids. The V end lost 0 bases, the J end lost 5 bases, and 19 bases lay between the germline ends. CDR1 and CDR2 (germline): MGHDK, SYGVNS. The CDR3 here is CASSEYRLGEISETQYF. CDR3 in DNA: TGTGCCAGCAGTGAATATCGACTAGGGGAGATTAGCGAGACCCAGTACTTC.

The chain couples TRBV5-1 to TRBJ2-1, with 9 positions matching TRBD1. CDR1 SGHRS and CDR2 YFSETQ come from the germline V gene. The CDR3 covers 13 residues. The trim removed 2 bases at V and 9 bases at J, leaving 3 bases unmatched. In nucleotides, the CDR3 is TGCGCCAGCAGCTTCGGGACAGGGAGTGAGCAGTTCTTC. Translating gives CASSFGTGSEQFF.

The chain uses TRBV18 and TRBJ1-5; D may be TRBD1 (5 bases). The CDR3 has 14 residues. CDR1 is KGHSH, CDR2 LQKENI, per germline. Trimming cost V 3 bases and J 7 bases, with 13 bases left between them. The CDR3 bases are TGTGCCAGCTCACCGACCAGGGATAAGCAGCCCCAGCATTTT. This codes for CASSPTRDKQPQHF.

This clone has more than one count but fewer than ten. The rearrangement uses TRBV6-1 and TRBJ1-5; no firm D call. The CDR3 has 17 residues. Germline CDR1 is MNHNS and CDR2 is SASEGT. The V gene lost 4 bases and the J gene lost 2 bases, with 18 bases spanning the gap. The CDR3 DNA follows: TGTGCCAGCAGTGGTGATCCTCCAAGAGGTGGCAATCAGCCCCAGCATTTT. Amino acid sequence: CASSGDPPRGGNQPQHF.

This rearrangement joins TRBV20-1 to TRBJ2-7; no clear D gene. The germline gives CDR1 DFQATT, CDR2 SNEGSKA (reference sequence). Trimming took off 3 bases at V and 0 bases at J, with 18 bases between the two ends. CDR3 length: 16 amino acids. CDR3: CSASTIKAGSSYEQYF. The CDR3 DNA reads TGCAGTGCTAGTACGATTAAGGCAGGCAGCTCCTACGAGCAGTACTTC.

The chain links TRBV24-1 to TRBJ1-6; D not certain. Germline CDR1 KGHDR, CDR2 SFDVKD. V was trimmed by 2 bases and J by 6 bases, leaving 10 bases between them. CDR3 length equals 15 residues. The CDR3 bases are TGTGCCACCAGTGATTCGAGACTTGGTAATTCACCCCTCCACTTT. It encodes CATSDSRLGNSPLHF.

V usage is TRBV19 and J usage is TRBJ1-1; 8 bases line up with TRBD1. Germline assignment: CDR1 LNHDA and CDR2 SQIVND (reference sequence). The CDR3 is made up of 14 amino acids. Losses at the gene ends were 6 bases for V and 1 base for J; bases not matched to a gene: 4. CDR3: CASRETGANTEAFF. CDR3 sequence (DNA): TGTGCCAGTAGAGAGACAGGGGCGAACACTGAAGCTTTCTTT. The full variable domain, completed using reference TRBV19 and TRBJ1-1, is DGGITQSPKYLFRKEGQNVTLSCEQNLNHDAMYWYRQDPGQGLRLIYYSQIVNDFQKGDIAEGYSVSREKKESFPLTVTSAQKNPTAFYLCASRETGANTEAFFGQGTRLTVV.

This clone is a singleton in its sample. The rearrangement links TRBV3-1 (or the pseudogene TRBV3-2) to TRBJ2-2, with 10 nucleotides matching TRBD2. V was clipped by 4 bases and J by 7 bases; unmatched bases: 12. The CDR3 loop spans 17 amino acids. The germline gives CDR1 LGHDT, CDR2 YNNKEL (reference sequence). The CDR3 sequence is CASSLLGTSVGGGELFF. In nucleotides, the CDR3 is TGTGCCAGCAGCCTCCTTGGGACTAGCGTTGGGGGCGGGGAGCTGTTTTTT.

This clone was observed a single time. DNA of the CDR3: TGTGCCAGCAGTACACGGGACAGGGGTTATGGCTACACCTTC. This codes for CASSTRDRGYGYTF. The V and J genes are TRBV2 and TRBJ1-2; 10 positions agree with TRBD1. Germline lookup yields CDR1 SNHLY and CDR2 FYNNEI. The ends lost 5 bases at V and 5 bases at J; junction bases unmatched: 5. This CDR3 spans 14 amino acids.

This chain's CDR3 is CASSGAGSYSGNTIYF. CDR3 bases: TGTGCCAGCAGCGGGGCGGGGTCCTACTCTGGAAACACCATATATTTT. The chain joins TRBV9 to TRBJ1-3, with D unclear. Looked up from germline, CDR1 is SGDLS and CDR2 is YYNGEE. The ends were cut back, 3 bases at V and 0 bases at J, with 13 bases in the middle. The CDR3 runs to 16 residues.